These 2 T cell receptor beta chains came from one sample sequenced in a study of regulatory dendritic cells for organ transplantation. Profiled with immunoSEQ multiplex PCR; TCRdb holds only in-frame clones, not every one. The table has 34,000 or so clones, 85% to 90% seen once. The source material was naive CD4+ T cells from blood. Subset denoted: CD45RA+ naive T cells. The origin of the receptors is a human donor in good health.

This chain joins TRBV15 and TRBJ1-5; 8 bases agree with TRBD1. The CDR3 extends over 16 amino acids. In germline, CDR1 is LNHNV, CDR2 YYDKDF (reference sequence). Trimming cost V 1 base and J 7 bases; bases outside gene matches: 9. The CDR3 sequence: CATSRGASGGGQPQHF. The CDR3 DNA follows: TGTGCCACCAGCAGAGGAGCCTCAGGGGGCGGGCAGCCCCAGCATTTT. Full variable domain (outside the CDR3, taken from reference TRBV15 and TRBJ1-5): DAMVIQNPRYQVTQFGKPVTLSCSQTLNHNVMYWYQQKSSQAPKLLFHYYDKDFNNEADTPDNFQSRRPNTSFCFLDIRSPGLGDTAMYLCATSRGASGGGQPQHFGDGTRLSIL.

This clone was detected once. The V and J genes are TRBV29-1 and TRBJ2-1, with 7 positions matching TRBD2. Germline V gene lookup returns CDR1 SQVTM and CDR2 ANQGSEA. With 5 bases clipped from V and 4 bases from J, the junction kept 14 bases outside the gene matches. CDR3 size: 16 residues. The CDR3 sequence: CSVSAVGGGRYNEQFF. The CDR3 nucleotides are TGCAGCGTTTCTGCTGTTGGGGGAGGGAGGTACAATGAGCAGTTCTTC.